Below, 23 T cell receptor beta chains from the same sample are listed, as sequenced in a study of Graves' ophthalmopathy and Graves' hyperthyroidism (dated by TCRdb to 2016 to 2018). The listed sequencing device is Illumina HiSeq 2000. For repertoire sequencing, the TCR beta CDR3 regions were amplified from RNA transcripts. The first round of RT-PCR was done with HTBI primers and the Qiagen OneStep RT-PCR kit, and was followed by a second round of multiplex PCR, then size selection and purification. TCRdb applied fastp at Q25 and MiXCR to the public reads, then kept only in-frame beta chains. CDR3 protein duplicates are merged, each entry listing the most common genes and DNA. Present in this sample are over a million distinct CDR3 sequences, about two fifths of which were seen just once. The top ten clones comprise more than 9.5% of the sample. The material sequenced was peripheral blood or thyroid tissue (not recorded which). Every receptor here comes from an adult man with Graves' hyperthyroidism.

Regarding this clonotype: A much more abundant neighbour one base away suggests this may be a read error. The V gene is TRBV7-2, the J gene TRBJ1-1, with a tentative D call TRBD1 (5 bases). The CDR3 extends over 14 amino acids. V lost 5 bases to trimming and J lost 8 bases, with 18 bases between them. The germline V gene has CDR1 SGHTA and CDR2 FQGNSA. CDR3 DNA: TGTGCCAGCAGCGCGGGCAGGGTGTCTTTCGAAGCTTTCTTT. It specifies CASSAGRVSFEAFF.

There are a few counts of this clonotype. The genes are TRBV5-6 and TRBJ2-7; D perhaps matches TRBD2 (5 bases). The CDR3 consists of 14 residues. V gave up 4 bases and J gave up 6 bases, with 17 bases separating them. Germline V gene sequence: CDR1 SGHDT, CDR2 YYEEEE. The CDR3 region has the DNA TGTGCCAGCAGCATCGAAGCACGGGGTTCCGAGCAGTACTTC. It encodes CASSIEARGSEQYF.

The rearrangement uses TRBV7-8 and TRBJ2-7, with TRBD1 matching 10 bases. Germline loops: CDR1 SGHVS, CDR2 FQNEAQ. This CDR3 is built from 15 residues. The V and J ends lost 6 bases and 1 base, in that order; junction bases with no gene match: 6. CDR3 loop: CASRSRDRGSYEQYF. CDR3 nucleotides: TGTGCCAGCAGGTCCCGGGACAGGGGATCCTACGAGCAGTACTTC. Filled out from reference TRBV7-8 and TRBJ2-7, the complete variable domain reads GAGVSQSPRYKVAKRGQDVALRCDPISGHVSLFWYQQALGQGPEFLTYFQNEAQLDKSGLPSDRFFAERPEGSVSTLKIQRTQQEDSAVYLCASRSRDRGSYEQYFGPGTRLTVT.

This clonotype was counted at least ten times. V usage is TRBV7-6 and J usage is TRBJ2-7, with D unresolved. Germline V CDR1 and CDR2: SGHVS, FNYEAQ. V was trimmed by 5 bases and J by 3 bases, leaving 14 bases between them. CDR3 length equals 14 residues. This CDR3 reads CASSPTAASYEQYF. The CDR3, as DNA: TGTGCCAGCAGCCCTACCGCGGCGAGCTACGAGCAGTACTTC.

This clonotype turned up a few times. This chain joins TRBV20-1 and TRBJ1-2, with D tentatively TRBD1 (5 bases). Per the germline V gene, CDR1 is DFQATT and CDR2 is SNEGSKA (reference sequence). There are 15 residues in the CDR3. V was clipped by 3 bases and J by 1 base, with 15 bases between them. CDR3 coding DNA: TGCAGTGCTAGGGGGGGAATCGGGAGTAACTATGGCTACACCTTC. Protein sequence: CSARGGIGSNYGYTF.

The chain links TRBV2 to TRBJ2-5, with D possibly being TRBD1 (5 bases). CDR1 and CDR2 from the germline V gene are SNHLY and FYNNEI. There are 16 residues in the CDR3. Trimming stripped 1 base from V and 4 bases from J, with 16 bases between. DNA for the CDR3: TGTGCCAGCAGTGAAGGAAGGGGTGCCTTCATAGAGACCCAGTACTTC. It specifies CASSEGRGAFIETQYF.

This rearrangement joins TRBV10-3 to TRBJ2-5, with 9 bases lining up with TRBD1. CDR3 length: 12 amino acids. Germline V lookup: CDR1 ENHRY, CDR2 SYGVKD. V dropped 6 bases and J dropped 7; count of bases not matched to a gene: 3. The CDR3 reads CAISSDRGTQYF. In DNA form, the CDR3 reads TGTGCCATCAGCTCGGACAGGGGGACCCAGTACTTC.

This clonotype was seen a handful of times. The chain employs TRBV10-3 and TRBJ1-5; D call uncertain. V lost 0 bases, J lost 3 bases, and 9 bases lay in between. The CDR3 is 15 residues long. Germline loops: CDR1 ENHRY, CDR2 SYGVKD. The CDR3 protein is CAISESITNNQPQHF. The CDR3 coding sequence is TGTGCCATCAGTGAGTCAATCACTAACAATCAGCCCCAGCATTTT.

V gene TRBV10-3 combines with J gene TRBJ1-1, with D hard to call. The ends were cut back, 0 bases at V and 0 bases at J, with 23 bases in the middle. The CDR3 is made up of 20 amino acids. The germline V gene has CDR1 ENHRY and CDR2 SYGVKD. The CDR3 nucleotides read TGTGCCATCAGTGAGTCGAGGGCTAGTCCCCCTGAAGGCATGAACACTGAAGCTTTCTTT. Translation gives CAISESRASPPEGMNTEAFF.

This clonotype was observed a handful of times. The CDR3 loop is CASSYKGTGDEKLFF. CDR3 nucleotides: TGTGCCAGCAGTTACAAAGGGACAGGGGATGAAAAACTGTTTTTT. The chain joins TRBV6-5 to TRBJ1-4; 10 bases align to TRBD1. Trimming at V came to 2 bases and at J to 6 bases, leaving 3 bases not matched to a gene. In germline, CDR1 is MNHEY, CDR2 SVGAGI. CDR3 length: 15 residues.

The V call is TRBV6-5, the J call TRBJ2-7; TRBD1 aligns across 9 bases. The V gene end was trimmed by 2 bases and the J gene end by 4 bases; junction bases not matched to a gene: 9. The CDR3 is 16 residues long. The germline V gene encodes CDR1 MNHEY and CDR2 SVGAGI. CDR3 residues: CASSYGGGTGPYEQYF. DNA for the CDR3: TGTGCCAGCAGTTACGGTGGTGGGACAGGGCCTTACGAGCAGTACTTC.

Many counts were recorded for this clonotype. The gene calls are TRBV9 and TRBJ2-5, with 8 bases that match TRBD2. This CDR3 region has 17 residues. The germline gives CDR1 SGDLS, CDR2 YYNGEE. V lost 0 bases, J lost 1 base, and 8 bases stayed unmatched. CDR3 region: CASSVAPAGAPQETQYF. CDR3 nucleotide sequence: TGTGCCAGCAGCGTAGCCCCAGCGGGGGCCCCCCAAGAGACCCAGTACTTC.

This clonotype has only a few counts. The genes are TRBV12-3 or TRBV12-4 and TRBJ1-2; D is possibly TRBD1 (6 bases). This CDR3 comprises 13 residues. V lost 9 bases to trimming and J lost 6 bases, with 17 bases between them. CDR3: CASSLGGIHGYTF. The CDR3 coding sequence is TGTGCCAGTTCCCTAGGGGGAATTCATGGCTACACCTTC.

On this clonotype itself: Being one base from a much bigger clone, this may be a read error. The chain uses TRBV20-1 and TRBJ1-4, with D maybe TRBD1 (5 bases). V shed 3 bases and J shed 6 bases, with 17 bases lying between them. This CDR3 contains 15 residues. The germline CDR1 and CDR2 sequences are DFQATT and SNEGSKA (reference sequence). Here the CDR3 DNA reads TGCAGTGCTAGCCTCGGAGGGGCAGTCGATGAAAAACTGTTTTTT. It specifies CSASLGGAVDEKLFF.

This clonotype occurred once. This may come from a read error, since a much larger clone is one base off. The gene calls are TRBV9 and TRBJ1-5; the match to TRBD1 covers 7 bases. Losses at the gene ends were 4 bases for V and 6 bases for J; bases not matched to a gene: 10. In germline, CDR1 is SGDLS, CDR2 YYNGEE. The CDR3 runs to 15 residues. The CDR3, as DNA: TGTGCCAGCAGCAGGGATACCTCAGGGGGTCAGCCCCAGCATTTT. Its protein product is CASSRDTSGGQPQHF.

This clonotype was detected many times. The CDR3 sequence: CSAIPLESGETQYF. CDR3 DNA sequence: TGCAGTGCTATCCCTCTGGAAAGCGGGGAGACCCAGTACTTC. This rearrangement joins TRBV20-1 to TRBJ2-5, with D tentatively TRBD2 (6 bases). Germline lookup yields CDR1 DFQATT and CDR2 SNEGSKA (reference sequence). V was cut by 4 bases and J by 5 bases, with 17 bases left in between. This CDR3 spans 14 amino acids.

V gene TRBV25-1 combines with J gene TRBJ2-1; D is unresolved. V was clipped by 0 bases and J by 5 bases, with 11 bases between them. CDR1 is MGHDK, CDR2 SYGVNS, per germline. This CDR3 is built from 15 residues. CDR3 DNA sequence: TGTGCCAGCAGTGAATACGGTAGCCCTAACAATGAGCAGTTCTTC. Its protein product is CASSEYGSPNNEQFF. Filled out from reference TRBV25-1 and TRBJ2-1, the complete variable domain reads EADIYQTPRYLVIGTGKKITLECSQTMGHDKMYWYQQDPGMELHLIHYSYGVNSTEKGDLSSESTVSRIRTEHFPLTLESARPSHTSQYLCASSEYGSPNNEQFFGPGTRLTVL.

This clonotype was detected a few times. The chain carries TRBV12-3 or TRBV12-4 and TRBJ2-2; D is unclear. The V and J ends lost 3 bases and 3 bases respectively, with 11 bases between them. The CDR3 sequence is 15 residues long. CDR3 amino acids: CASSLQQQDTGELFF. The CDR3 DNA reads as TGTGCCAGCAGTTTGCAACAGCAAGACACCGGGGAGCTGTTTTTT.

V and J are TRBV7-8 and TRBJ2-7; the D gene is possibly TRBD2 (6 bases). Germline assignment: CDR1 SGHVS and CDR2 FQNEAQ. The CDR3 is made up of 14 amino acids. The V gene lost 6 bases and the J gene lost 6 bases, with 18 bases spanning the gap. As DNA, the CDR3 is TGTGCCAGCAGTCCTGGACTGCCGGGGGTCGAGCAGTACTTC. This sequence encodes CASSPGLPGVEQYF.

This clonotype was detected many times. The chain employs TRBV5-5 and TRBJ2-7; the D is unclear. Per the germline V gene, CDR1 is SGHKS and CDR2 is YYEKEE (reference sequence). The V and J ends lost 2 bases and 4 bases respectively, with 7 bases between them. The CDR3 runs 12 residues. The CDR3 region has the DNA TGTGCCAGCAGCTTCGGTCAGTACGAGCAGTACTTC. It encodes CASSFGQYEQYF.

The CDR3: CASSTGQGSNTGELFF. CDR3 nucleotides: TGTGCCAGCAGCACCGGCCAGGGATCGAACACCGGGGAGCTGTTTTTT. This sequence joins TRBV9 and TRBJ2-2; possible D gene TRBD1, 5 bases. V was trimmed by 4 bases and J by 0 bases, leaving 13 bases between them. CDR1 and CDR2 (germline): SGDLS, YYNGEE. This CDR3 is built from 16 residues.

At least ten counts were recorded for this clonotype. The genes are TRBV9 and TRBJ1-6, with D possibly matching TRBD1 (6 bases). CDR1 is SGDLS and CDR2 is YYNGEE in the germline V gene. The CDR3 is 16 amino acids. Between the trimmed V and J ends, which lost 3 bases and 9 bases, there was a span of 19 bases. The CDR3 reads CASSELSSGAGSPLHF. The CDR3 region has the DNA TGTGCCAGCAGCGAACTAAGCTCAGGGGCTGGTTCACCCCTCCACTTT.

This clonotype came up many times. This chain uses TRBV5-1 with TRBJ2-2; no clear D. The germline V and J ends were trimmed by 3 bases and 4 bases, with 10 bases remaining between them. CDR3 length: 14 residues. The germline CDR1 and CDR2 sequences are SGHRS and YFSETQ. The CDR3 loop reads CASSSTVTTGELFF. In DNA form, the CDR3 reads TGCGCCAGCAGCTCCACCGTGACCACCGGGGAGCTGTTTTTT.